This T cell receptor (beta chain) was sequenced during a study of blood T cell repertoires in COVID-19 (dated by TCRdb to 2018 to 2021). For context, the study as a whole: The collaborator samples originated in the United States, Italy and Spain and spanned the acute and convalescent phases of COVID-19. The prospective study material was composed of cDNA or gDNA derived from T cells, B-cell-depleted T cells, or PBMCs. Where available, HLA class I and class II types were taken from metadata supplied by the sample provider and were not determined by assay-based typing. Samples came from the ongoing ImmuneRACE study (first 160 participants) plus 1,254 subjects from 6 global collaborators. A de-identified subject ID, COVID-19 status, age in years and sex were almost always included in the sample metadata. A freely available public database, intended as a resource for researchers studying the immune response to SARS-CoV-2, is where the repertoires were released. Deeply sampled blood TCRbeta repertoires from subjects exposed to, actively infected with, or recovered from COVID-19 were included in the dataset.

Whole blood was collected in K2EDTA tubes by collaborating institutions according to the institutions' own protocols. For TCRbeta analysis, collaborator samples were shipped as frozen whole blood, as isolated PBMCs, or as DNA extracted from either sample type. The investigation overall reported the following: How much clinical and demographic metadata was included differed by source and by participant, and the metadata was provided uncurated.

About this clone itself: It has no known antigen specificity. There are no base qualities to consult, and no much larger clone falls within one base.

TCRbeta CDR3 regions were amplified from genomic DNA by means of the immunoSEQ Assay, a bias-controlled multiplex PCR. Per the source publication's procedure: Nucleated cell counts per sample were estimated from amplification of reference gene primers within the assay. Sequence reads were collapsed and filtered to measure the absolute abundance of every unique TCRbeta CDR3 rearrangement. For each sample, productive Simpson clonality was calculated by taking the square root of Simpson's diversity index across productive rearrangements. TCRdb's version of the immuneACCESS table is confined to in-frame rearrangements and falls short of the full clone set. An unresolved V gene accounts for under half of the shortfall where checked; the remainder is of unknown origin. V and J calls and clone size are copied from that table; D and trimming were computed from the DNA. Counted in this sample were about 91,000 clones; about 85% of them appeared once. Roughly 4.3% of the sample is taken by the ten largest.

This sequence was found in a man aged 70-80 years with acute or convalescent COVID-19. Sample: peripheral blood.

The CDR3 protein: CASSANRGSGANVLTF. The nucleotide sequence reads TGTGCCAGTAGTGCAAACAGGGGCTCTGGGGCCAACGTCCTGACTTTC. The chain uses TRBV19 and TRBJ2-6, and 7 junctional nucleotides match TRBD1. At the junction V is shortened by 5 bases and J by 0 bases; bases outside the gene matches: 4. The CDR3, from cysteine to phenylalanine, totals 16 residues. Only CDR3 DNA is held: 48 bases, read in frame from base 1. Per the germline V gene (reference sequence), LNHDA is the CDR1 and SQIVND is the CDR2.